A selection of T cell receptor beta chains follows, all from one sample in a study of STAT5B mutations in CD4+ large granular lymphocyte leukemia. Data came from immunoSEQ multiplex PCR; TCRdb stores just in-frame clones and leaves some out. This sample carries about 22,000 clones, about 78% of them seen once, and the ten largest clones take roughly 0.41%. The material sequenced was CD4+ T cells from blood buffy coats. All receptors come from a human donor in good health. The CDR3 runs from the conserved cysteine through the conserved F or W. D genes are given only for firm matches. Clone size appears in some rows only: once, few, many, or a class for an expanded clone.

TRBV6-5	NA	TRBJ1-2	NA	TGTGCCAGCAGTTACTCGCTTCCAGGGGTTGGAGGCTACACCTTC	CASSYSLPGVGGYTF
TRBV14	TRBD2	TRBJ2-1	NA	TGTGCCAGCAGCCAAGTAGGGCGGGGGGGGTATAATGAGCAGTTCTTC	CASSQVGRGGYNEQFF
TRBV13	NA	TRBJ2-2	NA	TGTGCCAGCACCCAAGGGGACTCCGACACCGGGGAGCTGTTTTTT	CASTQGDSDTGELFF
TRBV29-1	TRBD1	TRBJ1-2	NA	TGCAGCGTGGAGGGGGCCCCGGGACAGGGGGCTACTGGCTACACCTTC	CSVEGAPGQGATGYTF
TRBV19	TRBD2	TRBJ2-1	few	TGTGCCAGTAGTCCCAGGGGACTAGCGGGAGAGCAGTTCTTC	CASSPRGLAGEQFF
TRBV7-9	NA	TRBJ1-3	NA	TGTGCCATCCCGGCGAAACTCTCTGGAAACACCATATATTTT	CAIPAKLSGNTIYF
TRBV5-1	NA	TRBJ2-5	NA	TGCGCCAGCAGCCCCAACCAAGAGACCCAGTACTTC	CASSPNQETQYF
TRBV15	NA	TRBJ1-5	few	TGTGCCACCAGCGTGTGGCGGTCCAATCAGCCCCAGCATTTT	CATSVWRSNQPQHF
TRBV4-2	NA	TRBJ2-3	NA	TGTGCCAGCAGCCAATCTTCTGGCGGATCTAGCACAGATACGCAGTATTTT	CASSQSSGGSSTDTQYF
TRBV7-2	NA	TRBJ2-3	NA	TGTGCCAGCAGCTTAGCTGGGGGGGGGCAGGCGCAGTATTTT	CASSLAGGGQAQYF
TRBV5-1	NA	TRBJ1-1	NA	TGCGCCAGCAGCTTTATCCGGGGGAACACTGAAGCTTTCTTT	CASSFIRGNTEAFF
TRBV7-9	NA	TRBJ2-3	NA	TGTGCCAGCAGCCCACAGACCCTCCTCCGGGCAGATACGCAGTATTTT	CASSPQTLLRADTQYF
TRBV4-2	TRBD2	TRBJ2-1	NA	TGTGCCAGCAGCCAAGATAGCTTAGCGGGAGGATACAATGAGCAGTTCTTC	CASSQDSLAGGYNEQFF
TRBV4-1	NA	TRBJ2-2	NA	TGCGCCAGCAGCCAATGGCAGGGGGGCATCGGGGAGCTGTTTTTT	CASSQWQGGIGELFF
TRBV4-2	NA	TRBJ1-6	NA	TGTGCCAGCAGCCAAGAGAGGAGCCAGGATAATTCACCCCTCCACTTT	CASSQERSQDNSPLHF
TRBV15	NA	TRBJ1-2	NA	TGTGCCACCAGCAATTCCAGGGGTGAGCGCGGCTACACCTTC	CATSNSRGERGYTF
TRBV5-6	NA	TRBJ2-2	NA	TGTGCCAGCAGCTTGGCCGGGGGCTGGGGGTCCGGGGAGCTGTTTTTT	CASSLAGGWGSGELFF
TRBV7-6	NA	TRBJ2-2	NA	TGTGCCAGCAGCTTAGGCGACACCGGGGAGCTGTTTTTT	CASSLGDTGELFF
TRBV7-4	NA	TRBJ2-7	NA	TGTGCCAGCAGCTTACGGGTCCCGTCCTACGAGCAGTACTTC	CASSLRVPSYEQYF
TRBV5-1	TRBD2	TRBJ2-7	NA	TGCGCCAGCAGCGAGGGGACTAGCGGGACCTACGAGCAGTACTTC	CASSEGTSGTYEQYF
TRBV10-3	TRBD2	TRBJ2-7	NA	TGTGCCATCAGTGAGCCCGGACTAGCGTCTTACGAGCAGTACTTC	CAISEPGLASYEQYF
TRBV5-4	NA	TRBJ2-3	NA	TGTGCCAGCAGCTTGGATGGGGGCACAGATACGCAGTATTTT	CASSLDGGTDTQYF
TRBV5-1	TRBD1	TRBJ2-3	NA	TGCGCCAGCAGCCCTCAGGGGGCCCTCACAGATACGCAGTATTTT	CASSPQGALTDTQYF
TRBV19	NA	TRBJ2-6	NA	TGTGCCAGTAGTATAGATAGGACAGCCTCTGGGGCCAACGTCCTGACTTTC	CASSIDRTASGANVLTF
TRBV4-2	TRBD2	TRBJ2-2	NA	TGTGCCAGCAGCCAAGATCTTGTCGGGGGGGCATTCGCCGGGGAGCTGTTTTTT	CASSQDLVGGAFAGELFF
TRBV20-1	TRBD1	TRBJ2-1	once	TGCAGTGAGGCACAGGGGGCTGAGCAGTTCTTC	CSEAQGAEQFF
TRBV7-2	NA	TRBJ2-1	NA	TGTGCCAGCAGGCGACAGGGGACTACTGTCGATGAGCAGTTCTTC	CASRRQGTTVDEQFF
TRBV30	NA	TRBJ2-1	NA	TGTGCCTCAGTGGCGGAATACAATGAGCAGTTCTTC	CASVAEYNEQFF
TRBV18	NA	TRBJ1-4	NA	TGTGCCAGCTCACCACCACAAACTAATGAAAAACTGTTTTTT	CASSPPQTNEKLFF
TRBV7-3	NA	TRBJ1-1	NA	TGTGCCAGCAGCTTACAGGGCAACACTGAAGCTTTCTTT	CASSLQGNTEAFF
TRBV28	NA	TRBJ1-2	NA	TGTGCCAGCAGTTTTTCAGACTATGGCTACACCTTC	CASSFSDYGYTF
TRBV27	TRBD2	TRBJ2-7	NA	TGTGCCAGCAGTCCCCGTTCTAGCGGCTACGAGCAGTACTTC	CASSPRSSGYEQYF
TRBV28	NA	TRBJ2-5	NA	TGTGCCAGCAGTTTATGGGCCACAGGGAACCAAGAGACCCAGTACTTC	CASSLWATGNQETQYF
TRBV11-2	TRBD1	TRBJ1-3	NA	TGTGCCAGCAGCGCGCGGGACAGAGGAAACACCATATATTTT	CASSARDRGNTIYF
TRBV5-6	TRBD2	TRBJ2-1	NA	TGTGCCAGCAGCCCTGGGACTAGCGGGCGCATCCGGTATGAGCAGTTCTTC	CASSPGTSGRIRYEQFF
TRBV7-2	NA	TRBJ2-6	NA	TGTGCCAGCAGCTTAGCTGGGGCCAACGTCCTGACTTTC	CASSLAGANVLTF
TRBV30	NA	TRBJ1-5	few	TGTGCCTGGAGTGGGGGAGGGAGTAATCAGCCCCAGCATTTT	CAWSGGGSNQPQHF
TRBV7-3	NA	TRBJ1-1	NA	TGTGCCAGCAGCTTGGCCCACGGGGACACTGAAGCTTTCTTT	CASSLAHGDTEAFF
TRBV10-3	NA	TRBJ1-2	NA	TGTGCCATCGCCGGGGGAGGGGGGGGCTATGGCTACACCTTC	CAIAGGGGGYGYTF
TRBV29-1	TRBD1	TRBJ2-7	NA	TGCAGCGTTGGACCCGGGACAGGGGCCTACGAGCAGTACTTC	CSVGPGTGAYEQYF